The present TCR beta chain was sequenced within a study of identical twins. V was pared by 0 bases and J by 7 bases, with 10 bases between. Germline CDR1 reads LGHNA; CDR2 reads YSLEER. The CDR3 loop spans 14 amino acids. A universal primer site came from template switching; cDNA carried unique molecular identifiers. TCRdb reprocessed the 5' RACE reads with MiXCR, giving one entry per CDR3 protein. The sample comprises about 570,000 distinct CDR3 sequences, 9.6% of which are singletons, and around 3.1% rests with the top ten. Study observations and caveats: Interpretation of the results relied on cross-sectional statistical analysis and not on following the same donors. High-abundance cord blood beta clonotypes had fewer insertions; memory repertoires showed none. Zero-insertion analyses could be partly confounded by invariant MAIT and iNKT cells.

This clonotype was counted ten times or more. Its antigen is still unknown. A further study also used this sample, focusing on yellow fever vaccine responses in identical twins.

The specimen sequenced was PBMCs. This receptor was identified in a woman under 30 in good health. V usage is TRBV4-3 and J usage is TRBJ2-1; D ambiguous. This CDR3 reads CASSQDFMGNEQFF. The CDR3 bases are TGCGCCAGCAGCCAAGATTTCATGGGGAATGAGCAGTTCTTC.